This T cell receptor (beta chain) is drawn from a study of T cell responses to AZD1222 COVID-19 vaccine. General study findings and limits: Donors were largely white British and mainly female; clonal diversity was possibly underestimated. An increase in Spike-specific TCR breadth and depth was observed after two AZD1222 doses.

Libraries were prepared by immunoSEQ multiplex PCR; TCRdb keeps only in-frame clonotypes and omits some of them. The repertoire holds 150,000 to 180,000 clones, roughly nine tenths seen once, with 5.5% in the top ten. As regards this clone: Antigen: not known.

CDR1 and CDR2 from the germline V gene are SGHDN and FVKESK. The CDR3 is 21 amino acids. The V segment lost 0 bases and the J segment 0 bases; nucleotides outside the gene matches: 15. This TCR came from an adult in good health. This chain uses TRBV14 with TRBJ2-1, with 9 nucleotides matching TRBD2. Sequenced here: peripheral blood, sampled on day 0 of MenACWY control vaccination. Written as DNA, the CDR3 is TGTGCCAGCAGCCAAGAGCATCTAGCGGGAAGGGGAGTTTTCTCCTACAATGAGCAGTTCTTC. Translating gives CASSQEHLAGRGVFSYNEQFF.